This T cell receptor beta chain was sequenced for a study of human CD4 T cells and Enterobacteriaceae. The memory gate held CD4+ cells that were not CD45RA+CCR7+CD95- naive cells, over 95% pure. Ex vivo total memory CD4+ samples were deeply sequenced, detecting one cell in 200,000. The repertoire was sequenced with immunoSEQ multiplex PCR; TCRdb's copy has only in-frame clones and lacks some. The top ten clones hold roughly 0.88% of a sample with fewer than 35,000 clones, 70% to 90% of them seen once. Germline-derived CDR1 and CDR2 are SGDLS and YYNGEE. V dropped 4 bases and J dropped 2 bases, with 10 bases sitting between them. The CDR3 extends over 14 amino acids.

The sequenced sample consisted of memory CD4+ T cells from blood. The gene calls are TRBV9 and TRBJ2-1; D gene uncertain. The sequence was collected from a human donor in good health. CDR3 residues: CASSKGFAYNEQFF. Here the CDR3 DNA reads TGTGCCAGCAGCAAAGGGTTCGCCTACAATGAGCAGTTCTTC.